One and the same sample provided the 22 T cell receptor beta chains below, sequenced in a study of T-cell reconstitution after alpha-beta-depleted transplantation in children. Preparation of the TCRbeta library involved a method that used unique molecular identifiers. Using its own MiXCR run on the PCR reads, TCRdb lists one record per CDR3 protein. The sample carries hundreds of thousands of distinct CDR3 sequences, roughly 17% recorded once. The specimen was PBMCs from the stem cell graft donor, collected from the stem cell graft. The source of these receptors is a human donor who donated a stem cell graft to a child with acute myeloid leukemia.

The J gene is TRBJ2-2, the V gene TRBV12-3 or TRBV12-4; 7 positions agree with TRBD1. The CDR3 is made up of 16 amino acids. Trimming cost V 3 bases and J 1 base; bases outside gene matches: 5. CDR3 sequence (DNA): TGTGCCAGCAGTTTTCAGGGACAGCTGAACACCGGGGAGCTGTTTTTT. Amino acid sequence: CASSFQGQLNTGELFF.

The V gene is TRBV11-2, the J gene TRBJ2-3; D is possibly TRBD1 or TRBD2 (5 bases each). This CDR3 has 16 residues. Germline lookup yields CDR1 SGHAT and CDR2 FQNNGV. Trimming pared 5 bases from V and 3 bases from J, leaving 18 bases between. CDR3 in amino acids: CASSPGAQVKTDTQYF. The CDR3 coding sequence is TGTGCCAGCAGCCCCGGGGCCCAGGTGAAAACAGATACGCAGTATTTT.

This sequence joins TRBV7-2 and TRBJ2-2; D could derive from TRBD1 or TRBD2 (5 bases each). Germline CDR1 is SGHTA and CDR2 is FQGNSA. There are 13 residues in the CDR3. Trimming took off 2 bases at V and 7 bases at J, with 8 bases between the two ends. The CDR3 DNA reads TGTGCCAGCAGCTTATGGGACGGCGGGGAGCTGTTTTTT. Its translation is CASSLWDGGELFF.

This clonotype has a count of ten or more. The chain links TRBV7-2 to TRBJ2-1, with a weak D call TRBD2 (6 bases). CDR1 and CDR2 from the germline V gene are SGHTA and FQGNSA. Trimming pared 5 bases from V and 12 bases from J, leaving 20 bases between. The CDR3 has 14 amino acids. CDR3 in DNA: TGTGCCAGCAGCCCGAACTCGGGAGAGGGGACGCAGTTCTTC. This translates into CASSPNSGEGTQFF.

This clonotype came up many times. This sequence joins TRBV20-1 and TRBJ2-3; 9 bases map to TRBD2. The CDR3 length is 16 residues. The V segment lost 0 bases and the J segment 6 bases; nucleotides outside the gene matches: 10. CDR1 is DFQATT and CDR2 is SNEGSKA in the germline V gene (reference sequence). The CDR3 coding sequence is TGCAGTGCTAGAGAACTCCTGGTAGCGGGGGACGATACGCAGTATTTT. This sequence encodes CSARELLVAGDDTQYF.

The chain joins TRBV30 to TRBJ2-5; TRBD2 is a possible D gene (7 bases). The CDR3 spans 14 residues. CDR1 is GTSNPN, CDR2 SVGIG, per germline (reference sequence). V was shortened by 3 bases and J by 2 bases, with 13 bases between the two germline ends. The CDR3 coding sequence is TGTGCCTGGAGCCCTAGGGGGGGGCAAGAGACCCAGTACTTC. Protein sequence: CAWSPRGGQETQYF.

This chain joins TRBV4-1 and TRBJ2-1; perhaps D is TRBD1 or TRBD2 (5 bases each). From germline, CDR1 is MGHRA and CDR2 YSYEKL. The CDR3 length is 13 residues. The ends were cut back, 8 bases at V and 7 bases at J, with 15 bases in the middle. CDR3 sequence reads: CASRGPSLNEQFF. The CDR3 nucleotides read TGCGCCAGCCGGGGCCCGTCGCTGAATGAGCAGTTCTTC.

CDR3 sequence (DNA): TGTGCCAGTTCTGGGGAGAGCTCCTACAATGAGCAGTTCTTC. Its protein is CASSGESSYNEQFF. The chain is built from TRBV19 and TRBJ2-1; a weak D match, TRBD2 (5 bases). V shed 8 bases and J shed 0 bases, with 11 bases lying between them. The CDR3 has 14 residues. Germline V gives CDR1 LNHDA, CDR2 SQIVND (reference sequence). The full variable domain, completed using reference TRBV19 and TRBJ2-1, is DGGITQSPKYLFRKEGQNVTLSCEQNLNHDAMYWYRQDPGQGLRLIYYSQIVNDFQKGDIAEGYSVSREKKESFPLTVTSAQKNPTAFYLCASSGESSYNEQFFGPGTRLTVL.

This clonotype has a count of ten or more. The chain recombines TRBV20-1 with TRBJ2-1, with D perhaps TRBD2 (5 bases). Trimming shortened V by 2 bases and J by 12 bases, and 17 bases separated the two germline ends. The germline V gene has CDR1 DFQATT and CDR2 SNEGSKA (reference sequence). The CDR3 is made up of 13 amino acids. As DNA, the CDR3 is TGCAGTGCTAGACCGGGATTACAAGAGGCGCAGTTCTTC. This sequence encodes CSARPGLQEAQFF.

This clonotype was observed a few times. The genes are TRBV27 and TRBJ1-2, with unresolved D. V was cut by 2 bases and J by 0 bases, with 13 bases left in between. The germline V gene has CDR1 MNHEY and CDR2 SMNVEV (reference sequence). The CDR3 consists of 16 residues. The CDR3 is CASSLTRGGPNYGYTF. CDR3 sequence (DNA): TGTGCCAGCAGTTTAACCCGGGGAGGCCCTAACTATGGCTACACCTTC.

In this sample, this clonotype turned up many times. CDR3 loop: CASSIRDTQETQYF. CDR3 nucleotides: TGCGCCAGCAGCATCCGGGACACACAAGAGACCCAGTACTTC. This chain links TRBV5-1 with TRBJ2-5; a weak D match, TRBD1 (6 bases). Germline V gives CDR1 SGHRS, CDR2 YFSETQ. This CDR3 contains 14 residues. The ends were cut back, 4 bases at V and 2 bases at J, with 12 bases in the middle.

This clonotype was found many times. The genes are TRBV29-1 and TRBJ2-1, with 15 bases matching TRBD2. The CDR3 totals 13 residues. V shed 6 bases and J 9 bases; nucleotides not matched to a gene: 3. Germline assignment: CDR1 SQVTM and CDR2 ANQGSEA. The CDR3 spells CSVGTSGGSEQFF. Written as DNA, the CDR3 is TGCAGCGTCGGGACTAGCGGGGGGAGTGAGCAGTTCTTC.

The CDR3 DNA reads TGTGCCAGCAGGCCGAGCGGGGGGAGCAATGAGCAGTTCTTC. Translating it yields CASRPSGGSNEQFF. The V gene is TRBV2, the J gene TRBJ2-1; 9 bases agree with TRBD2. CDR1 SNHLY and CDR2 FYNNEI come from the germline V gene. The CDR3 runs to 14 residues. V gave up 6 bases and J gave up 6 bases; unmatched junction bases: 6.

The chain joins TRBV5-1 to TRBJ1-1; TRBD1 is a possible D gene (5 bases). The germline CDR1 and CDR2 sequences are SGHRS and YFSETQ. V lost 8 bases, J lost 6 bases, and 11 bases lay in between. The CDR3 contains 11 residues. This CDR3 reads CASQGDAEAFF. The CDR3 DNA reads TGCGCCAGTCAGGGAGATGCTGAAGCTTTCTTT.

The sample holds a few counts of this clonotype. The chain couples TRBV12-3 or TRBV12-4 to TRBJ1-4; D call uncertain. The ends were cut back, 8 bases at V and 8 bases at J, with 12 bases in the middle. The CDR3 totals 12 residues. CDR3 residues: CASLDRDEKLFF. CDR3 coding DNA: TGTGCCAGCCTTGACCGAGACGAAAAACTGTTTTTT.

This clonotype has only a few counts. V is TRBV6-1 and J is TRBJ1-1, with 7 nucleotides matching TRBD1. The CDR3 length is 14 residues. Per the germline V gene, CDR1 is MNHNS and CDR2 is SASEGT. Trimming cost V 6 bases and J 2 bases; bases outside gene matches: 6. CDR3 in amino acids: CASRKGQTNTEAFF. DNA for the CDR3: TGTGCCAGCAGGAAGGGACAGACCAACACTGAAGCTTTCTTT.

This clonotype has at least ten counts. J is TRBJ2-7 and V is TRBV7-2; D not resolved. The CDR3 contains 14 residues. Per germline, CDR1 SGHTA and CDR2 FQGNSA. The V end was cut by 5 bases, the J end by 0 bases, with 11 bases between. The CDR3 DNA reads as TGTGCCAGCAGCCCGCAGGACGGCTCCTACGAGCAGTACTTC. Translated, it gives CASSPQDGSYEQYF.

This clonotype came up many times. The chain joins TRBV15 to TRBJ2-4; possible D gene TRBD1, 5 bases. The CDR3 spans 21 residues. V shed 2 bases and J shed 0 bases, with 26 bases lying between them. Germline CDR1 is LNHNV and CDR2 is YYDKDF (reference sequence). DNA for the CDR3: TGTGCCACCAGCAGACCACAGTTCGGTGACAGACACATTCTAGCCAAAAACATTCAGTACTTC. Protein sequence: CATSRPQFGDRHILAKNIQYF.

This clonotype came up many times. The rearrangement joins TRBV20-1 to TRBJ2-5; D is possibly TRBD1 (6 bases). Germline CDR1 and CDR2: DFQATT and SNEGSKA (reference sequence). The CDR3 covers 13 residues. Trimming shortened V by 4 bases and J by 3 bases, and 12 bases separated the two germline ends. CDR3 sequence reads: CSATDRSEETQYF. The CDR3 DNA reads TGCAGTGCTACGGACAGAAGCGAAGAGACCCAGTACTTC.

This clonotype was counted between two and nine times. The gene calls are TRBV27 and TRBJ2-5; D might be TRBD1 (6 bases). Per germline, CDR1 MNHEY and CDR2 SMNVEV (reference sequence). CDR3 length: 15 residues. V was pared by 3 bases and J by 1 base, with 12 bases between. The CDR3 loop reads CASSFGTGFQETQYF. The DNA of the CDR3 is TGTGCCAGCAGTTTCGGCACAGGGTTCCAAGAGACCCAGTACTTC.

At least ten counts were recorded for this clonotype. This chain connects TRBV20-1 to TRBJ1-6, with D hard to call. Germline loops: CDR1 DFQATT, CDR2 SNEGSKA (reference sequence). The V end lost 3 bases, the J end lost 0 bases, and 9 bases lay between the germline ends. CDR3 size: 15 residues. The CDR3 bases are TGCAGTGCTAGGGGTCTAGCCTCCTATAATTCACCCCTCCACTTT. Protein sequence: CSARGLASYNSPLHF.

The genes are TRBV7-9 and TRBJ1-1; D remains ambiguous. V was shortened by 5 bases and J by 4 bases, with 14 bases between the two germline ends. CDR1 is SEHNR, CDR2 FQNEAQ, per germline (reference sequence). The CDR3 consists of 14 residues. The CDR3 loop is CASSPWEGGTEAFF. The CDR3 nucleotides are TGTGCCAGCAGCCCCTGGGAAGGCGGCACTGAAGCTTTCTTT. The entire variable domain, with the rest obtained from reference TRBV7-9 and TRBJ1-1, is as follows: DTGVSQNPRHKITKRGQNVTFRCDPISEHNRLYWYRQTLGQGPEFLTYFQNEAQLEKSRLLSDRFSAERPKGSFSTLEIQRTEQGDSAMYLCASSPWEGGTEAFFGQGTRLTVV.